This T cell receptor (beta chain) was sequenced for a study of blood T cell repertoires in COVID-19. Study-wide context: Italy, Spain and the United States were the sources of the convalescent and acute COVID-19 samples. Sources were T cells, B-cell-depleted T cells, or PBMCs; the material itself was cDNA or gDNA.

Per the study methods: Amplification of reference gene primers provided the estimated nucleated cell counts. TCRdb's table, derived via immunoSEQ multiplex PCR, lists solely in-frame clones and lacks some. V and J calls and clone size follow that table, whereas D and trimming were derived from the DNA. This sample yields about 320,000 clones, of which about nine tenths are seen a single time; roughly 10% belongs to the top ten. Participant age was about 18 to 89 years, and participants resided in approximately 25 US areas. Germline loops: CDR1 KGHSH, CDR2 LQKENI. The CDR3 sequence is 14 residues long. The ends lost 4 bases at V and 0 bases at J; junction bases unmatched: 0.

The TCR originated in a young woman who had recovered from COVID-19. The specimen sequenced was PBMCs or T cells enriched from blood (not recorded which). V usage is TRBV18 and J usage is TRBJ1-3, with 7 bases lining up with TRBD1. The CDR3: CASSRDSSGNTIYF. Here the CDR3 DNA reads TGTGCCAGCTCACGGGACAGCTCTGGAAACACCATATATTTT.